This TCR beta chain originates from a study of T cells after yellow fever vaccination. Note on this clonotype: The antigen remains undetermined.

General study findings and limits: Secondary responses were weaker yet peaked faster, day 5 versus 15. FACS-sorted repertoires could harbor abundant contaminating bulk-population clonotypes.

MiXCR was run by TCRdb on the 5' RACE reads, yielding one entry per CDR3 protein. In the table there are approximately 300,000 distinct CDR3 sequences, approximately 9% of which are singletons. J was trimmed by 6 bases and V by 5 bases; bases with no gene match: 7. CDR3 length: 15 amino acids. Per the germline V gene, CDR1 is SEHNR and CDR2 is FQNEAQ (reference sequence). The source is a man between 18 and 29 years old who received the YFV17D yellow fever vaccine. This sample comprised PBMCs, obtained on the day of the first yellow fever vaccination. This chain joins TRBV7-9 and TRBJ2-3; 11 nucleotides line up with TRBD1. The CDR3 region has the DNA TGTGCCAGCAGCCAGCCGGACAGGGGGCATGATACGCAGTATTTT. Translation gives CASSQPDRGHDTQYF.